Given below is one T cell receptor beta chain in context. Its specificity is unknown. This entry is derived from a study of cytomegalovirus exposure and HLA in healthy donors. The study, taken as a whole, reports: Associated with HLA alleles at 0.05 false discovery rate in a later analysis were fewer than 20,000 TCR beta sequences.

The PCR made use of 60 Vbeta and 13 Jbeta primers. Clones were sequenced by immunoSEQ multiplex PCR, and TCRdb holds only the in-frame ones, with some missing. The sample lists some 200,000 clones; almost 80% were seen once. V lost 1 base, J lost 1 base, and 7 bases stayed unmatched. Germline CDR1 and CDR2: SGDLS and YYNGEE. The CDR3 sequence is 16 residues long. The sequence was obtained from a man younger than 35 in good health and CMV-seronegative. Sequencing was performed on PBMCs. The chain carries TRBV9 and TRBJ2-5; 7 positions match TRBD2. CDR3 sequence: CASSVRGGDSQETQYF. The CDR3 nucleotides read TGTGCCAGCAGCGTAAGGGGAGGGGACTCCCAAGAGACCCAGTACTTC.